The 11 T cell receptor beta chains presented below share a single source sample, sequenced in a study of vaccination and CD4 T cells after COVID-19. Treatment described: approximately 9-day PBMC culture with coronavirus spike peptide pools or control peptides (ViraFEST assay). CD4+ T cells of the unexposed donor were collected before the COVID-19 pandemic (2011-2018). Their cognate antigens are unknown. Oncomine TCR Beta short-read sequencing was applied to DNA from cultured CD4+ T cells. From CD4+ T cells that had been cultured, genomic DNA was extracted. TCRdb recomputed calls from the PCR reads with MiXCR, one row per CDR3 protein. The top ten clones hold roughly 14% of a sample with 9,000 to 10,000 distinct CDR3 sequences, roughly 36% of them seen once. Material for sequencing was CD4+ T cells from blood, cultured in vitro. The receptor set was obtained from a human donor in good health.

There are a few counts of this clonotype. CDR3 region: CASTFSGTGDIYSNQPQHF. The CDR3 DNA sequence: TGTGCCAGCACCTTCTCCGGGACAGGGGATATTTATAGCAATCAGCCCCAGCATTTT. The chain joins TRBV6-2 or TRBV6-3 to TRBJ1-5; 10 positions agree with TRBD1. Germline assignment: CDR1 MNHEY and CDR2 SVGEGT. The CDR3 is 19 amino acids. The V gene end was trimmed by 7 bases and the J gene end by 0 bases; junction bases not matched to a gene: 15.

A few counts support this clonotype. V is TRBV7-2 and J is TRBJ1-5; the D gene is possibly TRBD1 (5 bases). CDR1 and CDR2 from the germline V gene are SGHTA and FQGNSA. This CDR3 is 15 amino acids long. V lost 6 bases and J 0 bases, leaving 12 bases between the germline ends. CDR3 region: CASSEWTISNQPQHF. CDR3 in DNA: TGTGCCAGCAGTGAGTGGACAATTAGCAATCAGCCCCAGCATTTT.

Only a few counts were recorded for this clonotype. Here the CDR3 DNA reads TGCAGTGCTAGTAGGGGCGTTGAGGGGCAGTACTTC. Its protein is CSASRGVEGQYF. The chain employs TRBV20-1 and TRBJ2-7; either TRBD1 or TRBD2 may supply D (5 bases each). CDR3 size: 12 residues. The V gene's germline CDR1 is DFQATT and CDR2 SNEGSKA (reference sequence). V was cut by 3 bases and J by 9 bases, with 15 bases left in between.

The DNA for the CDR3 is TGTGCCAGCAGTTCATTGGGGACAAACTACGAGCAGTACTTC. Its protein is CASSSLGTNYEQYF. The V gene is TRBV2, the J gene TRBJ2-7; TRBD1 might be the D (6 bases). Germline V gene sequence: CDR1 SNHLY, CDR2 FYNNEI. V lost 5 bases, J lost 3 bases, and 14 bases lay in between. The CDR3 has 14 residues.

This clonotype was counted between two and nine times. The rearrangement links TRBV6-1 to TRBJ1-1; D perhaps matches TRBD1 (6 bases). Germline assignment: CDR1 MNHNS and CDR2 SASEGT. The CDR3 loop spans 16 amino acids. Trimming pared 4 bases from V and 0 bases from J, leaving 15 bases between. CDR3 sequence (DNA): TGTGCCAGCAGTGCCTTGTCAGGGGTGATGAACACTGAAGCTTTCTTT. As protein: CASSALSGVMNTEAFF.

The sample holds a few counts of this clonotype. The rearrangement uses TRBV27 and TRBJ1-5; 8 nucleotides line up with TRBD1. V was clipped by 4 bases and J by 5 bases; unmatched bases: 10. Germline CDR1 and CDR2: MNHEY and SMNVEV (reference sequence). CDR3 length equals 16 residues. CDR3 nucleotide sequence: TGTGCCAGCAGTTCTAACACAGGGGGGATCTATCAGCCCCAGCATTTT. Protein: CASSSNTGGIYQPQHF.

A few counts support this clonotype. The V and J genes are TRBV7-2 and TRBJ2-5; 11 nucleotides agree with TRBD1. V shed 7 bases and J 7 bases; nucleotides not matched to a gene: 5. The CDR3 contains 13 residues. CDR1 is SGHTA, CDR2 FQGNSA, per germline. The CDR3, as DNA: TGTGCCAGCACTCCGGGACAGGGGGGGACCCAGTACTTC. It yields the protein CASTPGQGGTQYF.

The V gene is TRBV10-2, the J gene TRBJ1-5; 7 bases line up with TRBD1. With 3 bases clipped from V and 4 bases from J, the junction kept 6 bases outside the gene matches. The CDR3 has 15 residues. Germline V gives CDR1 WSHSY, CDR2 SAAADI. The chain's CDR3 is CASSDPQGENQPQHF. CDR3 DNA sequence: TGCGCCAGCAGTGATCCGCAGGGGGAGAATCAGCCCCAGCATTTT.

The chain carries TRBV4-2 and TRBJ1-1; possible D gene TRBD1, 5 bases. Deletions cut 3 bases from V and 6 bases from J, with 8 bases between. CDR1 is LGHNA, CDR2 YNFKEQ, per germline. The CDR3 is 12 residues long. CDR3 nucleotides: TGTGCCAGCAGCCAGGCAGGGTCTGAAGCTTTCTTT. Amino acids: CASSQAGSEAFF.

This clonotype was observed a handful of times. The J gene is TRBJ2-2, the V gene TRBV7-9; D possibly uses TRBD1 or TRBD2 (5 bases each). V lost 4 bases, J lost 0 bases, and 12 bases lay in between. CDR1 and CDR2 (germline): SEHNR, FQNEAQ (reference sequence). The CDR3 covers 16 residues. The DNA for the CDR3 is TGTGCCAGCAGCTCGGGGCCGGCGGCGAACACCGGGGAGCTGTTTTTT. It is translated as CASSSGPAANTGELFF.

This clonotype was seen more than once but under ten times. Written as DNA, the CDR3 is TGTGCCAGCAGTTTAGGAGGACACTATAGCAATCAGCCCCAGCATTTT. It translates to CASSLGGHYSNQPQHF. The chain is built from TRBV28 and TRBJ1-5, with D tentatively TRBD1 (5 bases). V dropped 2 bases and J dropped 0 bases, with 11 bases sitting between them. This CDR3 spans 16 amino acids. The germline V gene encodes CDR1 MDHEN and CDR2 SYDVKM.